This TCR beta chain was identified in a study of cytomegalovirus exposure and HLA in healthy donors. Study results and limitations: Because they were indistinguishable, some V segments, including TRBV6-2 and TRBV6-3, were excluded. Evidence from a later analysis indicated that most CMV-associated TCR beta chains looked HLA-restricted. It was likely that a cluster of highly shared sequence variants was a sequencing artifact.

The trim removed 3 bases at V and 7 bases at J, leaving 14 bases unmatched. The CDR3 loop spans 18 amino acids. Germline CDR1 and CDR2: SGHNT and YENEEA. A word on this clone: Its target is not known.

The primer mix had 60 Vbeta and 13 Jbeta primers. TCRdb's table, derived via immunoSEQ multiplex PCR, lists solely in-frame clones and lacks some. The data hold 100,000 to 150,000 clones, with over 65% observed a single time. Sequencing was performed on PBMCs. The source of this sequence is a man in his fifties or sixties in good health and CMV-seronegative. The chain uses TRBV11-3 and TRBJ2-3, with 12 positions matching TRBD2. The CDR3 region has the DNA TGTGCCAGCAGCTTCTCAGACCCGCTAGCGGGGGGGTCCCATACGCAGTATTTT. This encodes CASSFSDPLAGGSHTQYF.